This T cell receptor beta chain is drawn from a study of CD8+CD57+ T cells in acquired aplastic anemia. Across the study: Isolated CD4+ and CD8+ cells, once sorted, yielded DNA averaging around 3.3 ug.

Sequenced patients had shown CD8+CD57+ cell expansion by flow cytometry. Turning to this clonotype: Its antigen is as yet unknown.

General study results and limits: No significant difference in CD8+ Simpson's diversity was found between patients and controls.

It was genomic DNA that served as the template for profiling TCR beta VDJ and CDR3. TCRdb re-derived calls from the reads in MiXCR, one entry per CDR3 protein. The sample has a few hundred thousand distinct CDR3 sequences; under 60% are singletons. The specimen sequenced was sorted CD4+, CD8+, or CD8+CD57+ T cells (not recorded which) from PBMCs. The sequence was collected from a human donor with aplastic anemia.

The CDR3 DNA follows: TGTGCCAGCAGCTCTACTAGCGGGGCTGCGACCAATGAGCAGTTCTTC. This gives the protein CASSSTSGAATNEQFF. The J gene is TRBJ2-1, the V gene TRBV7-9, with 10 bases lining up with TRBD2. Germline assignment: CDR1 SEHNR and CDR2 FQNEAQ (reference sequence). V trimming: 4 bases; J trimming: 6 bases; junction bases outside the gene matches: 9. This CDR3 has 16 residues.